A selection of T cell receptor beta chains follows, all from one sample in a study of shared T cell receptors in the human thymus. TCRdb keeps only in-frame clones here, not all; method: immunoSEQ multiplex PCR. This table has roughly 700,000 clones, around nine tenths appearing once. A further study also used this sample, focusing on human thymus T cells.

The specimen was thymocytes. The origin of the receptors is a boy in the first two years of life with a congenital heart defect. The CDR3 runs from the conserved cysteine through the conserved F or W. The D gene is left open where the match is weak. Clone size appears in some rows only: once, few, many, or a class for an expanded clone.

>NA|TRBV11-3|TRBJ2-7|NA
TGTGCCAGCAGCCAGAATCGTGGTCTAGCCGAAGAGGTCCCCTACGAGCAGTACTTC
CASSQNRGLAEEVPYEQYF
>NA|TRBV4-1|TRBJ2-1|NA
TGCGCCAGCAGCCATTCCAGGACTACAGCTAACAATGAGCAGTTCTTC
CASSHSRTTANNEQFF
>TRBD1|TRBV30|TRBJ1-5|NA
TGTGCCTGGAGTGACAGGGGGAATCAGCCCCAGCATTTT
CAWSDRGNQPQHF
>TRBD1|TRBV4-2|TRBJ1-3|NA
TGTGCCAGCAGCCAAGAATGGGGGACAGGGACTGGAAACACCATATATTTT
CASSQEWGTGTGNTIYF
>TRBD2|TRBV5-1|TRBJ2-7|NA
TGCGCCAGCAGCTTGGGGACTAGCGGGAGGGGTTGCGGAACGAGCTCCTACGAGCAGTACTTC
CASSLGTSGRGCGTSSYEQYF
>TRBD2|TRBV15|TRBJ2-1|NA
TGTGCCACCAGCAGTCCGGAAGGCGGGAGTAAGCGGAATGAGCAGTTCTTC
CATSSPEGGSKRNEQFF
>TRBD1|TRBV28|TRBJ2-7|NA
TGTGCCAGCAGAACCAGGACAGGGGAGAAGGGGACCTACGAGCAGTACTTC
CASRTRTGEKGTYEQYF
>TRBD2|TRBV4-3|TRBJ2-1|NA
TGCGCCAGCAGCCAACCCCCGGGACTAGCGGTGGATGAGCAGTTCTTC
CASSQPPGLAVDEQFF
>TRBD1|TRBV18|TRBJ2-7|NA
TGTGCCAGCTCGCCCCGACAGGGGCCTTCCTACGAGCAGTACTTC
CASSPRQGPSYEQYF
>NA|TRBV2|TRBJ1-4|NA
TGTGCCAGCAGTGAACGCGGTAATGAAAAACTGTTTTTT
CASSERGNEKLFF
>NA|TRBV6-1|TRBJ1-5|once
TGTGCCAGCAGGGCAGGTAAACTCAATCAGCCCCAGCATTTT
CASRAGKLNQPQHF
>TRBD1|TRBV5-1|TRBJ1-1|NA
TGCGCCAGCAGCTTGATGGGACAGGGGGATCGGGCTTTCTTT
CASSLMGQGDRAFF
>NA|TRBV5-4|TRBJ2-1|NA
TGTGCCAGCAGCTTGTTTGGCGAGCAGTTCTTC
CASSLFGEQFF
>TRBD2|TRBV14|TRBJ2-7|NA
TGTGCCAGCAGCCAACTTTCAATGGGACTAGCGGGGGCCTACGAGCAGTACTTC
CASSQLSMGLAGAYEQYF
>TRBD2|TRBV6-1|TRBJ2-7|NA
TGTGCCAGCAGTGAAGAGGAAGCGGGGGCCTCCTACGAGCAGTACTTC
CASSEEEAGASYEQYF
>NA|TRBV7-9|TRBJ2-7|NA
TGTGCCAGCAGCTCCAGAGGGGGGGAGGGCCCCAACGAGCAGTACTTC
CASSSRGGEGPNEQYF
>TRBD2|TRBV4-3|TRBJ2-3|few
TGCGCCAGCAGCCAAAGAGGAAGGAGCGGGAGTTGTGGCGATACGCAGTATTTT
CASSQRGRSGSCGDTQYF
>TRBD2|TRBV9|TRBJ2-1|NA
TGTGCCAGCAGCGTAGCTACGGGGGAGGGGTACAATGAGCAGTTCTTC
CASSVATGEGYNEQFF
>NA|TRBV11-2|TRBJ2-3|NA
TGTGCCAGCAGCTTAGCCTCAGATACGCAGTATTTT
CASSLASDTQYF
>TRBD2|TRBV7-9|TRBJ2-7|NA
TGTGCCAGCAGCTTAGCCGATGGGGGGCTAGCGGGAGAGACCTACGAGCAGTACTTC
CASSLADGGLAGETYEQYF
>NA|TRBV7-8|TRBJ2-1|NA
TGTGCCAGCAGCTCCGTAGTTCCATCCTACAATGAGCAGTTCTTC
CASSSVVPSYNEQFF
>TRBD1|TRBV7-2|TRBJ2-3|NA
TGTGCCAGCAGCTTAGGCAGGCTCGGGACAGGGTTCTCAGATACGCAGTATTTT
CASSLGRLGTGFSDTQYF
>NA|TRBV27|TRBJ2-7|NA
TGTGCCAGCAGTTTATCAGGGGAACAGCAGTACTTC
CASSLSGEQQYF
>NA|TRBV6-1|TRBJ2-5|NA
TGTGCCAGCAGTGAGGCACAAGAGACCCAGTACTTC
CASSEAQETQYF
>NA|TRBV14|TRBJ1-2|NA
TGTGCCAGCAGCCAATCCAGGGGCCCATATGGCTACACCTTC
CASSQSRGPYGYTF
>NA|TRBV7-6|TRBJ1-1|NA
TGTGCCAGCAGTTCGGGGGCTGAAGCTTTCTTT
CASSSGAEAFF
>NA|TRBV10-1|TRBJ2-7|NA
TGCGCCAGCAGTGTGGAGACAGGCTACGAGCAGTACTTC
CASSVETGYEQYF
>NA|TRBV7-9|TRBJ1-1|few
TGTGCCAGCAGCTGGAGCCTGACGGCTCGAGGGGCTTTCTTT
CASSWSLTARGAFF
>TRBD2|TRBV10-1|TRBJ2-7|NA
TGCGCCAGCAGTGAGTCAACCGGGACTAGCGGGACGACCTACGAGCAGTACTTC
CASSESTGTSGTTYEQYF
>TRBD2|TRBV5-1|TRBJ2-3|NA
TGCGCCAGCTTTAGCGGGAGGGGCACAGATACGCAGTATTTT
CASFSGRGTDTQYF
>NA|TRBV30|TRBJ2-7|NA
TGTGCCTGGAGTGTACGCGGGGAACCACGTGGGCAGTACTTC
CAWSVRGEPRGQYF
>TRBD1|TRBV4-2|TRBJ1-5|NA
TGTGCCAGCAGCCAAGGGACAGGGGGCAGTCAGCCCCAGCATTTT
CASSQGTGGSQPQHF
>TRBD1|TRBV27|TRBJ2-7|NA
TGTGCCAGCAGTCCCCCGGGACAGGGGAGCTACGAGCAGTACTTC
CASSPPGQGSYEQYF
>NA|TRBV12-5|TRBJ1-3|NA
TGTGCTAGTGGTTTCGGGGAGGGCTCTGGAAACACCATATATTTT
CASGFGEGSGNTIYF
>NA|TRBV4-3|TRBJ2-1|NA
TGCGCCAGCAGCCAAGTGTTTAGCCCCAAGCAGTTCTTC
CASSQVFSPKQFF
>TRBD1|TRBV6-5|TRBJ2-7|NA
TGTGCCAGCAGTCCCAAGGACAGGGGGCACTACGAGCAGTACTTC
CASSPKDRGHYEQYF
>TRBD1|TRBV25-1|TRBJ1-1|NA
TGTGCCAGCAGTGAAACACAGGGGACAGCTTTCTTT
CASSETQGTAFF
>NA|TRBV27|TRBJ2-3|NA
TGTGCCAGCAGTTTTCGGACAGATACGCAGTATTTT
CASSFRTDTQYF
>TRBD2|TRBV15|TRBJ2-7|NA
TGTGCCACCAGCAGAGATGTTTTTGGACTAGCGGATCGGGCCGAGCAGTACTTC
CATSRDVFGLADRAEQYF
>NA|TRBV21-1|TRBJ2-7|once
TGTGCCAGCAGACGGGACTCCTACGAGCAGTACTTC
CASRRDSYEQYF
>TRBD2|TRBV14|TRBJ2-7|NA
TGTGCCAGCAGCCAAGACGAGCGGGAGAAAAACGAGCAGTACTTC
CASSQDEREKNEQYF
>TRBD2|TRBV10-3|TRBJ2-1|NA
TGTGCCATCAGTGAGTTGAGGGCTAGCGGGAGGGGCTCCTACAATGAGCAGTTCTTC
CAISELRASGRGSYNEQFF
>TRBD1|TRBV6-4|TRBJ1-2|NA
TGTGCCAGCAGTGACTCCGGACAGGGGAGGGATGGCTACACCTTC
CASSDSGQGRDGYTF
>TRBD1|TRBV19|TRBJ2-7|NA
TGTGCCAGTAGTGAGCGTAGACAGGGGGCAAGTTGGTACGAGCAGTACTTC
CASSERRQGASWYEQYF